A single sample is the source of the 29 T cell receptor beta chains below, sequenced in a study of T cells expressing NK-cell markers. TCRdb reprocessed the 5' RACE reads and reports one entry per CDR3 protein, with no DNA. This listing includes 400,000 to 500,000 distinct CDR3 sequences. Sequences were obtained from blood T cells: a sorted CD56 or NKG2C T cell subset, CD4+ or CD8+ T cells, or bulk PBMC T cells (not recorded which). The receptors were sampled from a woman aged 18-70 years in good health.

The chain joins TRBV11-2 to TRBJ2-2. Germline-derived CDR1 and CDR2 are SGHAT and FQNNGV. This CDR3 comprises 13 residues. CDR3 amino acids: CASSLDSRGELFF.

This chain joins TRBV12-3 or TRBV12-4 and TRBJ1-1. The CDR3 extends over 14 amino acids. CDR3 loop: CASSKRTGNTEAFF.

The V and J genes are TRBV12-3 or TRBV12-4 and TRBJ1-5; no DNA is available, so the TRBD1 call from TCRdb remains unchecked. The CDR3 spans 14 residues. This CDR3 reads CASSLEQGYQPQHF.

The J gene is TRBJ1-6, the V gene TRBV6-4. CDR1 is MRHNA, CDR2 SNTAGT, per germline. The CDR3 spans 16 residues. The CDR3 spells CASSVGTGPYNSPLHF.

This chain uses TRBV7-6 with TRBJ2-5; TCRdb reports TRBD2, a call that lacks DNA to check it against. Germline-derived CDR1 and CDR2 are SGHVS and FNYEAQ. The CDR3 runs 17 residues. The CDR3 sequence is CASSLARGTSGGETQYF.

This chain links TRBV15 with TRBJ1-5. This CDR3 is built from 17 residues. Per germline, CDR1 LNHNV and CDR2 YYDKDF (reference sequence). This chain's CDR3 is CATSRDTSGRGHQPQHF.

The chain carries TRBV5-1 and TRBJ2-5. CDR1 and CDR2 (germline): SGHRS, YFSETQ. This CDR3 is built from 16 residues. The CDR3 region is CASSLVSTASYKTQYF.

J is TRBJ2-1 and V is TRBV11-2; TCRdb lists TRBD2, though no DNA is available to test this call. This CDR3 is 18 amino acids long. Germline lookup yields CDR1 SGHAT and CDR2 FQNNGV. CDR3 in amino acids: CASSLGKVSGSGYDEQFF.

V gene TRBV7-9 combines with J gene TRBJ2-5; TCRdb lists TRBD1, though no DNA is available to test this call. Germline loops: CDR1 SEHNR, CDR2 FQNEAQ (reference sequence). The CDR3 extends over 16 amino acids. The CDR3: CASSFLGTGSQQTQYF.

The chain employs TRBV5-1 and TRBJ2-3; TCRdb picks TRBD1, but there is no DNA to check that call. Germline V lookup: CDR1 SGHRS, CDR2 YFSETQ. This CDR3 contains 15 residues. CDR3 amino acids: CASSPTGRSTDTQYF.

CDR3 region: CSVFSAAYYNEQFF. The rearrangement uses TRBV20-1 and TRBJ2-1; TCRdb's assignment of TRBD1 cannot be checked, as there is no DNA. CDR3 length: 14 residues. In germline, CDR1 is DFQATT, CDR2 SNEGSKA (reference sequence).

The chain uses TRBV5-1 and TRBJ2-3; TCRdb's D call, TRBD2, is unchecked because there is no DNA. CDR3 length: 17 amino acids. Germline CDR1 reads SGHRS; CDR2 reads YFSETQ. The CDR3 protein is CASSSRFTSGGVDTQYF.

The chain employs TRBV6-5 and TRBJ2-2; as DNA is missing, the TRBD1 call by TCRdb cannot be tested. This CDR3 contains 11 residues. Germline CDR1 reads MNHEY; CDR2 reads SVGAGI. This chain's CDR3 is CASMGPGELFF.

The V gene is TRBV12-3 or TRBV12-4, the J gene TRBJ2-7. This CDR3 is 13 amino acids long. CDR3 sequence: CASSFGGKYEQYF.

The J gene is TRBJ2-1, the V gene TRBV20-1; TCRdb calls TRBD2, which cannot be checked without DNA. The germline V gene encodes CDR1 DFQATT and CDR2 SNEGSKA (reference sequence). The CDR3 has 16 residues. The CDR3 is CSARDPRLAVYNEQFF.

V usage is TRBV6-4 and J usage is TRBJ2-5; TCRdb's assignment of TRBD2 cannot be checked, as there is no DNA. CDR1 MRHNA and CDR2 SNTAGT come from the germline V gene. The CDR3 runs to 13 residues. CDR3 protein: CASRPQGRATQYF.

The CDR3: CASSLVILDSPLHF. The chain has TRBV11-2 and TRBJ1-6. CDR3 size: 14 residues. Germline V gene lookup returns CDR1 SGHAT and CDR2 FQNNGV.

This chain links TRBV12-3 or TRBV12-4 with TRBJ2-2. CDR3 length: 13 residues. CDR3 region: CASSFPVTGELFF.

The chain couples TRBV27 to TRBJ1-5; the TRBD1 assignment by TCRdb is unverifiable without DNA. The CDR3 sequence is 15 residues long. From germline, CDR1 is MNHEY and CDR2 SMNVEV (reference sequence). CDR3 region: CASREGGVESQPQHF.

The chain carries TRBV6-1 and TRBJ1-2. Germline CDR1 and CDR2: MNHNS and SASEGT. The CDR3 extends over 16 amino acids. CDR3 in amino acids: CASSPQGTFGSYGYTF.

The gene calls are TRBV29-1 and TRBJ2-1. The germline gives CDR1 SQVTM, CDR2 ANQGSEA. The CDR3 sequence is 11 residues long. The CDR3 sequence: CSVLKSNEQFF.

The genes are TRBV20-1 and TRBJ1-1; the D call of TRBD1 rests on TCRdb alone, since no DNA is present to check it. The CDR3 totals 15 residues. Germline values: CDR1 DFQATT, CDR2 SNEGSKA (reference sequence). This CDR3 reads CSARDRGSLNTEAFF.

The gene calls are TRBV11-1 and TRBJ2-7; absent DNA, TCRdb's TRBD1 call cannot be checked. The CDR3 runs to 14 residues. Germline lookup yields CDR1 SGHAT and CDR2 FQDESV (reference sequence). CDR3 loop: CASSPSWGAYEQYF.

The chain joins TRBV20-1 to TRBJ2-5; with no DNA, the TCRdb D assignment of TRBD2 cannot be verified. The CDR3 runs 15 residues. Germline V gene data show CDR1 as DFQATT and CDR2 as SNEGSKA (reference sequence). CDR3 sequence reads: CSANQLPRDQETQYF.

CDR3 sequence reads: CASTKTELVYNEQFF. The rearrangement joins TRBV7-8 to TRBJ2-1; with no DNA, the TCRdb D assignment of TRBD1 cannot be verified. The CDR3 has 15 amino acids. Germline CDR1 reads SGHVS; CDR2 reads FQNEAQ.

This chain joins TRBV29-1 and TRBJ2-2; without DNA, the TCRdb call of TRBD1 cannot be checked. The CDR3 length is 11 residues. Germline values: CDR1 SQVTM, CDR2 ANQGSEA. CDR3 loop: CSILRVGELFF.

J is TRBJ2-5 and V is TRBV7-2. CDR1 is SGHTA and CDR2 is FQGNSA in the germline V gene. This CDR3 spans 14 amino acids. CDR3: CASSSDSYQETQYF.

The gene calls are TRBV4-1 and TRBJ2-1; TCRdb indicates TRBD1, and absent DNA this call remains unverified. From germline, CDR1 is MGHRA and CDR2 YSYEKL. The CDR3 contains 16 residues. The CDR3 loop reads CASSQQPGSPYNEQFF.

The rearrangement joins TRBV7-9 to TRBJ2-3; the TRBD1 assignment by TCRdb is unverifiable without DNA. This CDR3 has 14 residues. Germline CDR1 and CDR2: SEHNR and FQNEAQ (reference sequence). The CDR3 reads CASSFIRTGDTQYF.